The rows below give T cell receptor beta chains drawn from one sample of a study of shared clonotypes between healthy human individuals. The method was immunoSEQ multiplex PCR; TCRdb's version includes in-frame clones alone and lacks a portion of them. Among under 1,900,000 clones, approximately 98.5% were seen once, and the ten largest hold under 0.45%. Sequenced sample: naive CD4+ T cells sorted from blood. The origin of the receptors is a young man in good health. CDR3s include the opening cysteine and the closing phenylalanine or tryptophan. Each record gives: V gene, D gene, J gene, CDR3 DNA, CDR3 protein. The D gene is left open where the match is weak.

v_gene: TRBV7-2
d_gene: TRBD1
j_gene: TRBJ2-5
CDR3nt: TGTGCCAGCAGCCGACAGGGGCTGGGGGAGACCCAGTACTTC
CDR3aa: CASSRQGLGETQYF

v_gene: TRBV7-9
d_gene: -
j_gene: TRBJ2-2
CDR3nt: TGTGCCAGCAGCCTCCCCCCCGGCGGGGAGCTGTTTTTT
CDR3aa: CASSLPPGGELFF

v_gene: TRBV5-1
d_gene: -
j_gene: TRBJ2-3
CDR3nt: TGCGCCAGCAGCTCTCTTAGCACAGATACGCAGTATTTT
CDR3aa: CASSSLSTDTQYF

v_gene: TRBV5-1
d_gene: -
j_gene: TRBJ2-7
CDR3nt: TGCGCCAGCAGCTTGGAAGCTACCCAGCAGTACTTC
CDR3aa: CASSLEATQQYF

v_gene: TRBV10-3
d_gene: -
j_gene: TRBJ2-2
CDR3nt: TGTGCCATCTCCTTCCAAGCGAGGGATGCCGGGGAGCTGTTTTTT
CDR3aa: CAISFQARDAGELFF

v_gene: TRBV6-1
d_gene: -
j_gene: TRBJ2-7
CDR3nt: TGTGCCAGCAGTGCCCGACACTACGAGCAGTACTTC
CDR3aa: CASSARHYEQYF

v_gene: TRBV29-1
d_gene: TRBD2
j_gene: TRBJ2-3
CDR3nt: TGCAGCGTTGGGCTAGCGGTCACAGATACGCAGTATTTT
CDR3aa: CSVGLAVTDTQYF

v_gene: TRBV6-1
d_gene: -
j_gene: TRBJ1-2
CDR3nt: TGTGCCAGCAGTGTCAAGGGAGGAGACTATGGCTACACCTTC
CDR3aa: CASSVKGGDYGYTF

v_gene: TRBV9
d_gene: -
j_gene: TRBJ2-1
CDR3nt: TGTGCCAGCAGCGTAGCGGGGGCTGAGCAGTTCTTC
CDR3aa: CASSVAGAEQFF

v_gene: TRBV7-2
d_gene: TRBD2
j_gene: TRBJ2-7
CDR3nt: TGTGCCAGCAGAGGTGGACTAGCGGGAGGGGCCTACGAGCAGTACTTC
CDR3aa: CASRGGLAGGAYEQYF

v_gene: TRBV5-1
d_gene: TRBD2
j_gene: TRBJ2-5
CDR3nt: TGCGCCAGCAGCTTGGGGACTAGCGGAGAGACCCAGTACTTC
CDR3aa: CASSLGTSGETQYF

v_gene: TRBV5-6
d_gene: TRBD2
j_gene: TRBJ2-2
CDR3nt: TGTGCCAGCAGCTTTTCTGGACTAGCGGATTACACCGGGGAGCTGTTTTTT
CDR3aa: CASSFSGLADYTGELFF

v_gene: TRBV19
d_gene: -
j_gene: TRBJ1-1
CDR3nt: TGTGCCAGTCAACAGGGAATGAACACTGAAGCTTTCTTT
CDR3aa: CASQQGMNTEAFF

v_gene: TRBV28
d_gene: TRBD1
j_gene: TRBJ1-5
CDR3nt: TGTGCCAGCAGACCGACACAGGGGGCGGGCAATCAGCCCCAGCATTTT
CDR3aa: CASRPTQGAGNQPQHF

v_gene: TRBV11-3
d_gene: TRBD1
j_gene: TRBJ2-1
CDR3nt: TGTGCCAGCAGCTTTGGGACAGGGGCTAGCTCCTACAATGAGCAGTTCTTC
CDR3aa: CASSFGTGASSYNEQFF

v_gene: TRBV27
d_gene: -
j_gene: TRBJ2-7
CDR3nt: TGTGCCAGCAGTTCCCAAGGGTCCCCCTACGAGCAGTACTTC
CDR3aa: CASSSQGSPYEQYF

v_gene: TRBV29-1
d_gene: -
j_gene: TRBJ2-3
CDR3nt: TGCAGCGCCGGGACTTATGACACAGATACGCAGTATTTT
CDR3aa: CSAGTYDTDTQYF

v_gene: TRBV11-3
d_gene: TRBD2
j_gene: TRBJ2-1
CDR3nt: TGTGCCAGCAGCTTAGGACTAGCGGGAGTCTACAATGAGCAGTTCTTC
CDR3aa: CASSLGLAGVYNEQFF

v_gene: TRBV29-1
d_gene: TRBD2
j_gene: TRBJ2-5
CDR3nt: TGCAGCGTTGCTTGGAGGGGAGGGATCCGACAAGAGACCCAGTACTTC
CDR3aa: CSVAWRGGIRQETQYF